A selection of T cell receptor beta chains follows, all from one sample in a study of CD8 T cells in Susac syndrome. MiXCR, run by TCRdb on the immunoSEQ multiplex PCR reads, gives a single entry per CDR3 protein. This table has more than 100,000 distinct CDR3 sequences, about 93% appearing once. What was sequenced was CD8+ T cells from PBMCs. The receptors originated from a human donor with Susac syndrome. Each CDR3 is given with its conserved first and last residue. The order of the fields is CDR3 DNA, CDR3 protein, D gene, J gene, clone size, V gene. D genes are given only for firm matches. Not every row has a clone size; where given, it reads once, few, many or a size class.

CDR3nt: TGTGCCAGCAGTTCACCAAGTTATAATTCACCCCTCCACTTT
CDR3aa: CASSSPSYNSPLHF
d_gene: .
j_gene: TRBJ1-6
abundance: .
v_gene: TRBV27

CDR3nt: TGCAGTGCTAGGGAACCGCAGGGGGCAGAGACCCAGTACTTC
CDR3aa: CSAREPQGAETQYF
d_gene: TRBD1
j_gene: TRBJ2-5
abundance: .
v_gene: TRBV20-1

CDR3nt: TGTGCCAGCAGCTTAGGGCCCCCAGATACGCAGTATTTT
CDR3aa: CASSLGPPDTQYF
d_gene: .
j_gene: TRBJ2-3
abundance: .
v_gene: TRBV11-2

CDR3nt: TGTGCCAGCAGTTTATCGCCGGCTACCTACGAGCAGTACTTC
CDR3aa: CASSLSPATYEQYF
d_gene: .
j_gene: TRBJ2-7
abundance: .
v_gene: TRBV27

CDR3nt: TGTGCCAGCAGTTTGGCGGACAGGGGTTTTTCACCCCTCCACTTT
CDR3aa: CASSLADRGFSPLHF
d_gene: TRBD1
j_gene: TRBJ1-6
abundance: .
v_gene: TRBV12-3/TRBV12-4

CDR3nt: TGTGCCAGCAGCTTAGCTGGGCAGGGGGTCACCCAAGAGACCCAGTACTTC
CDR3aa: CASSLAGQGVTQETQYF
d_gene: TRBD1
j_gene: TRBJ2-5
abundance: once
v_gene: TRBV7-9

CDR3nt: TGTGCCTGGGCAGGGGTGAAGCTCACAGATACGCAGTATTTT
CDR3aa: CAWAGVKLTDTQYF
d_gene: .
j_gene: TRBJ2-3
abundance: .
v_gene: TRBV30

CDR3nt: TGCGCCAGCAGCTCGGGCAGGGGGGGGGACACCGGGGAGCTGTTTTTT
CDR3aa: CASSSGRGGDTGELFF
d_gene: .
j_gene: TRBJ2-2
abundance: .
v_gene: TRBV4-1

CDR3nt: TGTGCCAGCAGTGTTGGGACAGATAGCAATCAGCCCCAGCATTTT
CDR3aa: CASSVGTDSNQPQHF
d_gene: TRBD1
j_gene: TRBJ1-5
abundance: .
v_gene: TRBV2

CDR3nt: TGTGCCAGCAGCTCGCGCGGGGGGACCTACAATGAGCAGTTCTTC
CDR3aa: CASSSRGGTYNEQFF
d_gene: TRBD2
j_gene: TRBJ2-1
abundance: .
v_gene: TRBV9